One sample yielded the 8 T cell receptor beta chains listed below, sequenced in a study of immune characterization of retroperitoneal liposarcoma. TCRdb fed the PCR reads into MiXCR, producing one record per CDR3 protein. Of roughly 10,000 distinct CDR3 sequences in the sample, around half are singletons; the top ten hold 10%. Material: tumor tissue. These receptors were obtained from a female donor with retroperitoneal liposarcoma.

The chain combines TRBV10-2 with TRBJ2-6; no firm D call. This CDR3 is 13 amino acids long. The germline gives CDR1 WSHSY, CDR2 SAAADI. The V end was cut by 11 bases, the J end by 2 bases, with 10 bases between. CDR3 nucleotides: TGCGCCCCCACTTATCCTGGGGCCAACGTCCTGACTTTC. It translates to CAPTYPGANVLTF.

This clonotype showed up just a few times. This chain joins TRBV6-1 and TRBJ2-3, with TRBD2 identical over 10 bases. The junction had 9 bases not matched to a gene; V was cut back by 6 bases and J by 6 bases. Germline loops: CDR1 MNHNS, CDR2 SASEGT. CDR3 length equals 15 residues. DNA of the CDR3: TGTGCCAGCAGACAGGGAAGCGGGAGGGGCGATACGCAGTATTTT. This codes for CASRQGSGRGDTQYF.

The CDR3 nucleotides are TGTGCCAGCAGTGAATATAACTGGGGACAGGGCTCCTACGAGCAGTTCTTC. As protein: CASSEYNWGQGSYEQFF. The V gene is TRBV6-1, the J gene TRBJ2-1; 9 bases match TRBD1. J was trimmed by 10 bases and V by 2 bases; bases with no gene match: 15. CDR1 is MNHNS, CDR2 SASEGT, per germline. There are 17 residues in the CDR3.

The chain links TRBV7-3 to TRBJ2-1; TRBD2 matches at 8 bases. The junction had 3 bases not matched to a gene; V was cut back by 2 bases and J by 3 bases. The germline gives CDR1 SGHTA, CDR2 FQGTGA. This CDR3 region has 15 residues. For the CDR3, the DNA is TGTGCCAGCAGCTTATTTAGCGGGGACTACAATGAGCAGTTCTTC. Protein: CASSLFSGDYNEQFF.

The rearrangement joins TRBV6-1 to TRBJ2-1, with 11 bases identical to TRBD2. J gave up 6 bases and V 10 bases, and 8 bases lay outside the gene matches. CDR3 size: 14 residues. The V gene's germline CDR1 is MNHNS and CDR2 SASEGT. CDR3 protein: CATSPLAGANEQFF. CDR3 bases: TGTGCCACTTCCCCACTAGCGGGGGCCAATGAGCAGTTCTTC.

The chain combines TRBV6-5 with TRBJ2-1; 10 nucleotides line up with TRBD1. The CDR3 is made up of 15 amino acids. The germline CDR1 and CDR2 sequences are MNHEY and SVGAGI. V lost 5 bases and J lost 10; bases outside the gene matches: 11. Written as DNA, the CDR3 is TGTGCCAGCAGTCTAGTCGACAGGGGGCAGAACGAGCAGTTCTTC. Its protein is CASSLVDRGQNEQFF.

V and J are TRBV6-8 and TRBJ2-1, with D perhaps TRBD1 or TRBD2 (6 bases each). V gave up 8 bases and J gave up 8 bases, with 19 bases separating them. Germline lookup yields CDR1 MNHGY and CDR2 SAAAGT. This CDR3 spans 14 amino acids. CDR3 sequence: CASGGTEGGDEQFF. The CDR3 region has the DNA TGTGCCAGCGGAGGCACCGAGGGGGGCGATGAGCAGTTCTTC.

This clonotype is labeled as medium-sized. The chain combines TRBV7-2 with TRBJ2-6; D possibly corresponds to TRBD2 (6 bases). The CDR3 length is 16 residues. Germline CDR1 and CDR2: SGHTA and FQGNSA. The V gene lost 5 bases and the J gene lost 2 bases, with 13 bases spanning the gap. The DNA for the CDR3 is TGTGCCAGCAGCCCAAGGCGGGGTCCTGGGGCCAACGTCCTGACTTTC. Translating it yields CASSPRRGPGANVLTF. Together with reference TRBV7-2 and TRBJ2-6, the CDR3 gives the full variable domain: GAGVSQSPSNKVTEKGKDVELRCDPISGHTALYWYRQSLGQGLEFLIYFQGNSAPDKSGLPSDRFSAERTGGSVSTLTIQRTQQEDSAVYLCASSPRRGPGANVLTFGAGSRLTVL.